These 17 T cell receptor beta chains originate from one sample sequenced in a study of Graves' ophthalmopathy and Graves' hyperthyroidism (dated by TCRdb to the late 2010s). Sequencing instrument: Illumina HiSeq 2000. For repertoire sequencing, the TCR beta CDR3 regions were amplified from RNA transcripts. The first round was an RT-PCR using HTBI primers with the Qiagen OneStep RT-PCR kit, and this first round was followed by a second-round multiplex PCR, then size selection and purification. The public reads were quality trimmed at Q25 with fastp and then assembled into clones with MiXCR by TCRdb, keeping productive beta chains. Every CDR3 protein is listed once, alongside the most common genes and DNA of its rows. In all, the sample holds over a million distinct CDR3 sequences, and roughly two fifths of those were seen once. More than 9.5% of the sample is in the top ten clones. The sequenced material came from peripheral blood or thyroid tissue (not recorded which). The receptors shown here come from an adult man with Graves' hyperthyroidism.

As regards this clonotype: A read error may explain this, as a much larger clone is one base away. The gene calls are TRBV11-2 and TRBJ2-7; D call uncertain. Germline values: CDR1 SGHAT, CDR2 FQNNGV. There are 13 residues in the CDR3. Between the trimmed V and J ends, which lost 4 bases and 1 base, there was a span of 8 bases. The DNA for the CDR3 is TGTGCCAGCAGCTGCCACCAGTCCTACGAGCAGTACTTC. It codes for CASSCHQSYEQYF.

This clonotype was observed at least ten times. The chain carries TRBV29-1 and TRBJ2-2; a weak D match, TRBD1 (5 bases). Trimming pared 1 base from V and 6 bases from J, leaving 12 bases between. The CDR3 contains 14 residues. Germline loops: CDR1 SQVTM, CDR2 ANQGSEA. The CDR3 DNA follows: TGCAGCGTTGAAGCTCCCGACAGCGCCGGGGAGCTGTTTTTT. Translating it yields CSVEAPDSAGELFF.

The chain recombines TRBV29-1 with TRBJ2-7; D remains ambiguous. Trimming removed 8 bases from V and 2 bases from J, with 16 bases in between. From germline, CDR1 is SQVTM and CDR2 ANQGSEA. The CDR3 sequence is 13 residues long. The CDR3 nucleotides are TGCAGCTTAAGTCAGGCACGTACCTACGAGCAGTACTTC. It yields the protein CSLSQARTYEQYF.

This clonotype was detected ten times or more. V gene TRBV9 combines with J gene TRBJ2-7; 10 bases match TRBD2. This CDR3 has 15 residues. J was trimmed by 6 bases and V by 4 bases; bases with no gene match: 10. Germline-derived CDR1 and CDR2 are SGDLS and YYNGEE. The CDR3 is CASSLLAGDPSEQYF. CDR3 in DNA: TGTGCCAGCAGCTTGCTAGCGGGAGATCCCTCCGAGCAGTACTTC.

CDR3 nucleotide sequence: TGTGCCAGCAGTTTAGTTCAGGGCCTAGCTGGCACTGAAGCTTTCTTT. Amino acids: CASSLVQGLAGTEAFF. This chain links TRBV28 with TRBJ1-1; weak D call: TRBD1 (5 bases). Looked up from germline, CDR1 is MDHEN and CDR2 is SYDVKM. The CDR3 runs 16 residues. Trimming removed 2 bases from V and 4 bases from J, with 17 bases in between.

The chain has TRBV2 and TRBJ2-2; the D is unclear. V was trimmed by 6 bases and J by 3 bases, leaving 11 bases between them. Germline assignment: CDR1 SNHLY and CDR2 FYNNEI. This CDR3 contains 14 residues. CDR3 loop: CASSLERYTGELFF. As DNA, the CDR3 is TGTGCCAGCAGCTTAGAGAGGTACACCGGGGAGCTGTTTTTT.

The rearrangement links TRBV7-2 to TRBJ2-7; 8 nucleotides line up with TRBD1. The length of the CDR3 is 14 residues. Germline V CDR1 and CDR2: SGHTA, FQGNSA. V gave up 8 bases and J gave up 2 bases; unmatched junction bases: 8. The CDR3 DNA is TGTGCCAGCGGTAGACAGGGGAGGACCTACGAGCAGTACTTC. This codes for CASGRQGRTYEQYF. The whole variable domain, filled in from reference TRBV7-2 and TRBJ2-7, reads GAGVSQSPSNKVTEKGKDVELRCDPISGHTALYWYRQSLGQGLEFLIYFQGNSAPDKSGLPSDRFSAERTGGSVSTLTIQRTQQEDSAVYLCASGRQGRTYEQYFGPGTRLTVT.

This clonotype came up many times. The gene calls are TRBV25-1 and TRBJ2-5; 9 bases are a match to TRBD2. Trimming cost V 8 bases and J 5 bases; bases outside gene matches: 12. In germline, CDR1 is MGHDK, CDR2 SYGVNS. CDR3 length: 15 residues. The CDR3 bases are TGTGCCAGCTCCTGGGGGCGGGGGGGCCGCGAGACCCAGTACTTC. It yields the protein CASSWGRGGRETQYF. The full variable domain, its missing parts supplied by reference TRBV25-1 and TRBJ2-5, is EADIYQTPRYLVIGTGKKITLECSQTMGHDKMYWYQQDPGMELHLIHYSYGVNSTEKGDLSSESTVSRIRTEHFPLTLESARPSHTSQYLCASSWGRGGRETQYFGPGTRLLVL.

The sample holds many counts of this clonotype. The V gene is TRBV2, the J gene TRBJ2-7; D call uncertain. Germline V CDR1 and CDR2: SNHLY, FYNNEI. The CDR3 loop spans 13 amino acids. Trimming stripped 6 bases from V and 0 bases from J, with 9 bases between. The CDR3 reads CASRPTYSYEQYF. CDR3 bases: TGTGCCAGCAGGCCGACATACTCCTACGAGCAGTACTTC.

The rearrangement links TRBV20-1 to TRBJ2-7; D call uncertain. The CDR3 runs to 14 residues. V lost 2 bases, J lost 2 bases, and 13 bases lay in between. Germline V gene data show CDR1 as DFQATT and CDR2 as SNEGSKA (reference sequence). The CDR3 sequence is CSARSGLNPYEQYF. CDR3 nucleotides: TGCAGTGCTAGATCCGGGTTGAATCCCTACGAGCAGTACTTC.

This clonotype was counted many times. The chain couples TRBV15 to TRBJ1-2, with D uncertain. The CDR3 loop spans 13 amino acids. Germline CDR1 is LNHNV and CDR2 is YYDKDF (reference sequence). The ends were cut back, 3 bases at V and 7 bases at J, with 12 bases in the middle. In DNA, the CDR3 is TGTGCCACCAGCAGGGACGCATTTAGTGGCTACACCTTC. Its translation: CATSRDAFSGYTF.

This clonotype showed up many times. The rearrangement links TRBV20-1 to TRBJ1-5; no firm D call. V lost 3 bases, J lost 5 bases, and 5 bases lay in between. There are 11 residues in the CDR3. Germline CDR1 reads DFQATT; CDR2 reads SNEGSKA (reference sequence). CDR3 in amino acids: CSASGDQPQHF. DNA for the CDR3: TGCAGTGCTAGTGGAGATCAGCCCCAGCATTTT.

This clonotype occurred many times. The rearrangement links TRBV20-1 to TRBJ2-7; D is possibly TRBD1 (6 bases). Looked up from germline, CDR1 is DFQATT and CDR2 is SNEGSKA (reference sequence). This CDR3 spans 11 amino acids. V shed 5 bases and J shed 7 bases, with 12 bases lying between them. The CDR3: CSARTGKEQYF. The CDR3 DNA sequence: TGCAGTGCTCGCACAGGGAAAGAGCAGTACTTC.

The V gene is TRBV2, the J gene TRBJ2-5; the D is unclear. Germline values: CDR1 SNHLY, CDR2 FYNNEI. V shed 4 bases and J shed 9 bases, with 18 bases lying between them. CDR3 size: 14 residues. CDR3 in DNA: TGTGCCAGCAGTGGAGTCCGGAGCAATCAGCCCCAGTACTTC. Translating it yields CASSGVRSNQPQYF.

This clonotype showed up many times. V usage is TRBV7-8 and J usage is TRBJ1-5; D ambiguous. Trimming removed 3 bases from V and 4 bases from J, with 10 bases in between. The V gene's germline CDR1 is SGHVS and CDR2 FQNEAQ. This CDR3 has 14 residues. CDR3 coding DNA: TGTGCCAGCAGCTTGGGGATAGGGAATCAGCCCCAGCATTTT. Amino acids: CASSLGIGNQPQHF. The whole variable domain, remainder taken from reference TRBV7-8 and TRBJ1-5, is GAGVSQSPRYKVAKRGQDVALRCDPISGHVSLFWYQQALGQGPEFLTYFQNEAQLDKSGLPSDRFFAERPEGSVSTLKIQRTQQEDSAVYLCASSLGIGNQPQHFGDGTRLSIL.

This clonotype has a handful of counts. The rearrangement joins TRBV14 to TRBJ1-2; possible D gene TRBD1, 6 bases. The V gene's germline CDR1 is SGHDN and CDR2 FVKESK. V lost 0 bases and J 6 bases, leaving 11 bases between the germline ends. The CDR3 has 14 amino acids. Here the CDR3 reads CASSQDLAGDGYTF. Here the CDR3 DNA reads TGTGCCAGCAGCCAAGATCTCGCAGGGGATGGCTACACCTTC.

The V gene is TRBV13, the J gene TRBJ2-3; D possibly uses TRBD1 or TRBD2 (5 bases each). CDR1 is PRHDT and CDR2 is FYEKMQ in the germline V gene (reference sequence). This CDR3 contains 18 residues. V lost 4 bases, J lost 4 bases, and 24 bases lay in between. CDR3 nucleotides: TGTGCCAGCAGCTCTACTAACCCGGGACCAAAGGTTGCAGATACGCAGTATTTT. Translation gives CASSSTNPGPKVADTQYF.